This is a list of T cell receptor beta chains from one sample in a study of human T cells and chemical hapten exposure. Each CDR3 protein gets one entry after TCRdb re-called the RACE reads with MiXCR. The data show roughly 70,000 distinct CDR3 sequences, with 25% to 40% seen just once and around 8.9% held by the top ten. Sequencing used whole blood, obtained in connection with sensitization to the hapten diphenylcyclopropenone (DPC). Receptors originate from a man aged 35-49 years with alopecia areata. Some clones in this sample may be carry-over from other donors' samples. Both conserved end residues are part of each CDR3. The order of the fields is V gene, clone size, J gene, D gene, CDR3 protein, CDR3 DNA. The D gene is left open where the match is weak. Size values are once, few and many counts, or a class for expanded clones, and some rows have none.

TRBV12-3/TRBV12-4	-	TRBJ2-7	-	CASSFLSTYEQYF	TGTGCCAGCAGTTTTCTCAGTACCTACGAGCAGTACTTC
TRBV6-5	few	TRBJ2-7	-	CASSRGQWYEQYF	TGTGCCAGCAGCCGCGGCCAGTGGTACGAGCAGTACTTC
TRBV7-9	-	TRBJ1-1	TRBD1	CASSPDRGMNTEAFF	TGTGCCAGCAGCCCGGACAGGGGCATGAACACTGAAGCTTTCTTT
TRBV2	few	TRBJ1-2	TRBD1	CASSLDRGSNGYTF	TGTGCCAGCAGCCTAGACAGGGGGTCAAATGGCTACACCTTC
TRBV6-1	-	TRBJ1-2	TRBD1	CASSPLGDAGGARRGYTF	TGTGCCAGCAGTCCCCTGGGGGACGCAGGGGGCGCACGCCGAGGCTACACCTTC
TRBV20-1	few	TRBJ2-7	-	CSATPRVNAYEQYF	TGCAGTGCTACCCCCAGGGTAAATGCTTACGAGCAGTACTTC
TRBV5-1	-	TRBJ1-6	-	CASKGVSSPLHF	TGCGCCAGCAAGGGGGTTAGCTCACCCCTCCACTTT
TRBV28	few	TRBJ2-7	-	CASSLGRNYEQYF	TGTGCCAGCAGTTTGGGCAGAAACTACGAGCAGTACTTC
TRBV20-1	-	TRBJ1-5	TRBD1	CSARMGQPNQPQHF	TGCAGTGCTAGAATGGGACAGCCCAATCAGCCCCAGCATTTT
TRBV25-1	-	TRBJ1-3	-	CASSEYQGTGNTIYF	TGTGCCAGCAGTGAATATCAGGGGACTGGAAACACCATATATTTT
TRBV7-9	many	TRBJ1-5	-	CASSLSDGNQPQHF	TGTGCCAGCAGCCTATCGGACGGCAATCAGCCCCAGCATTTT
TRBV28	-	TRBJ1-4	TRBD1	CASSLNTGDPNEKLFF	TGTGCCAGCAGCTTAAATACAGGGGACCCCAATGAAAAACTGTTTTTT
TRBV14	-	TRBJ2-2	-	CASSQARSNTGELFF	TGTGCCAGCAGCCAAGCGCGCTCGAACACCGGGGAGCTGTTTTTT
TRBV7-2	-	TRBJ2-5	-	CASSLARGTFQETQYF	TGTGCCAGCAGCTTAGCCCGGGGTACTTTCCAAGAGACCCAGTACTTC
TRBV20-1	-	TRBJ2-7	-	CSAWPREEQYF	TGCAGTGCTTGGCCTCGAGAAGAGCAGTACTTC
TRBV28	-	TRBJ2-7	-	CASSFRGTLSYEQYF	TGTGCCAGCAGTTTTAGGGGGACCCTTTCCTACGAGCAGTACTTC
TRBV7-9	few	TRBJ2-3	-	CASSSSSTDTQYF	TGTGCCAGCAGCTCCTCTAGCACAGATACGCAGTATTTT
TRBV29-1	few	TRBJ2-7	-	CSVEVVGLEQYF	TGCAGCGTTGAAGTGGTGGGGCTGGAGCAGTACTTC
TRBV20-1	-	TRBJ1-1	-	CSARDGREAFF	TGCAGTGCTAGAGATGGCCGGGAAGCTTTCTTT
TRBV9	few	TRBJ2-2	-	CASSVGQGGRGLRDTGELFF	TGTGCCAGCAGCGTAGGACAAGGCGGCAGGGGCCTCCGTGACACCGGGGAGCTGTTTTTT
TRBV6-2/TRBV6-3	-	TRBJ1-5	TRBD1	CASSPNTGTGDQPQHF	TGTGCCAGCAGTCCTAACACAGGGACAGGGGATCAGCCCCAGCATTTT
TRBV6-2/TRBV6-3	-	TRBJ2-1	TRBD2	CASTLTSGSVNEQFF	TGTGCCAGCACCTTAACTAGCGGGAGTGTCAATGAGCAGTTCTTC
TRBV10-3	-	TRBJ1-1	-	CAISEPLAGSTEAFF	TGTGCCATCAGTGAGCCCCTAGCTGGGAGCACTGAAGCTTTCTTT
TRBV7-2	few	TRBJ1-2	-	CASSLGNHFNYGYTF	TGTGCCAGCAGCTTAGGGAACCACTTTAACTATGGCTACACCTTC
TRBV20-1	few	TRBJ1-6	-	CRLGITGPYNSPLHF	TGCCGACTTGGGATCACCGGGCCCTATAATTCACCCCTCCACTTT
TRBV28	few	TRBJ2-1	-	CASSPRIAVNEQFF	TGTGCCAGCAGCCCCCGAATCGCCGTTAATGAGCAGTTCTTC
TRBV28	-	TRBJ1-5	-	CASSGGSQPQHF	TGTGCCAGCAGTGGGGGTAGTCAGCCCCAGCATTTT
TRBV12-3/TRBV12-4	many	TRBJ2-7	TRBD2	CASSPRTSGLYEQYF	TGTGCCAGCAGTCCCCGGACTAGCGGACTATACGAGCAGTACTTC
TRBV7-2	many	TRBJ2-6	-	CASSPYASYSGANVLTF	TGTGCCAGCAGCCCCTACGCGTCCTACTCTGGGGCCAACGTCCTGACTTTC
TRBV19	-	TRBJ1-5	TRBD1	CASRRGDRNSNQPQHF	TGTGCCAGTAGGAGGGGGGACAGGAATAGCAATCAGCCCCAGCATTTT
TRBV2	-	TRBJ2-4	TRBD2	CASNGRSDIQYF	TGTGCCAGCAACGGGAGGAGCGACATTCAGTACTTC
TRBV28	few	TRBJ1-1	-	CASGGGALNTEAFF	TGTGCCAGTGGAGGGGGGGCGCTAAACACTGAAGCTTTCTTT
TRBV11-2	once	TRBJ2-7	-	CASSLDPSRYEQYF	TGTGCCAGCAGCTTAGATCCTTCTCGTTACGAGCAGTACTTC
TRBV6-5	-	TRBJ2-7	TRBD2	CASSYWPPGLARIYEQYF	TGTGCCAGCAGTTACTGGCCCCCGGGACTAGCGAGAATCTACGAGCAGTACTTC
TRBV20-1	-	TRBJ2-3	-	CSARDRRGRTDTQYF	TGCAGTGCTAGAGATCGCAGGGGTCGAACAGATACGCAGTATTTT
TRBV20-1	-	TRBJ1-4	-	CSATPGGNEKLFF	TGCAGTGCTACCCCGGGGGGTAATGAAAAACTGTTTTTT
TRBV7-9	few	TRBJ2-1	TRBD2	CASSPQGLAGVPTYNEQFF	TGTGCCAGCAGCCCCCAGGGCCTAGCGGGAGTGCCAACCTACAATGAGCAGTTCTTC
TRBV2	-	TRBJ1-5	-	CASSESWAKDQPQHF	TGTGCCAGCAGTGAATCGTGGGCGAAGGATCAGCCCCAGCATTTT
TRBV12-3/TRBV12-4	-	TRBJ1-1	-	CASSLVTLEAFF	TGTGCCAGCAGTTTAGTGACACTCGAAGCTTTCTTT
TRBV28	-	TRBJ2-7	-	CASNESYEQYF	TGTGCCAGCAACGAAAGCTACGAGCAGTACTTC
TRBV12-3/TRBV12-4	few	TRBJ1-1	-	CASSFGPPNEAFF	TGTGCCAGCAGTTTCGGGCCTCCCAATGAAGCTTTCTTT
TRBV19	-	TRBJ2-2	-	CASSVSGTGELFF	TGTGCCAGTAGTGTCTCAGGGACCGGGGAGCTGTTTTTT
TRBV4-1	few	TRBJ2-3	-	CASSQGPLDTQYF	TGCGCCAGCAGCCAAGGGCCACTTGATACGCAGTATTTT
TRBV6-2/TRBV6-3	few	TRBJ2-6	-	CASSYEDGATSGANVLTF	TGTGCCAGCAGTTACGAGGACGGCGCGACTTCTGGGGCCAACGTCCTGACTTTC
TRBV7-8	few	TRBJ1-5	-	CASSLSSGADQPQHF	TGTGCCAGCAGCTTGAGCTCGGGGGCGGATCAGCCCCAGCATTTT